This TCR beta chain was identified in a study of beta chain features in type 1 diabetes. Sorted populations all exceeded 98% purity. Points from the study as a whole: With patients and controls alike, PCR might favor shorter templates to an equal degree. Insertions at VDJ junctions were less frequent in type 1 diabetes patients. These patients also deleted more nucleotides at the same junctions.

For this clone: Antigen: not known.

Trimming shortened V by 5 bases and J by 6 bases, and 26 bases separated the two germline ends. The CDR3 totals 18 residues. CDR1 and CDR2 from the germline V gene are MGHDK and SYGVNS. As every portion of the isolated RNA was reverse transcribed, the sequencing read expressed TCRB transcripts. Measured with immunoSEQ multiplex PCR; TCRdb has only the in-frame clones, and not every one. The repertoire holds 350,000 to 450,000 clones, with approximately 15% as singletons. The receptor's source is a man aged 30 to 39 in good health. The V and J genes are TRBV25-1 and TRBJ2-1; D could derive from TRBD1 or TRBD2 (6 bases each). The material sequenced was naive CD4+ T cells from blood. CDR3 residues: CASSSQASYIRGRNEQFF. CDR3 nucleotide sequence: TGTGCCAGCAGTAGCCAAGCATCTTACATTCGGGGGCGCAATGAGCAGTTCTTC.